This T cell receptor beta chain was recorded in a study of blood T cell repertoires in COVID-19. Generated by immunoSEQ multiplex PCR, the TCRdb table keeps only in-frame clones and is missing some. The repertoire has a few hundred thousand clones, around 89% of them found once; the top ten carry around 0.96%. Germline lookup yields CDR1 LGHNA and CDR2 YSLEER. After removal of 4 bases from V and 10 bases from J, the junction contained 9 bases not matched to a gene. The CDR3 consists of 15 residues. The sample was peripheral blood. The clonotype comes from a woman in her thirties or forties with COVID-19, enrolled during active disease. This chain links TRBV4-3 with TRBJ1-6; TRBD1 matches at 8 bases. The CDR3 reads CASSPRTGIRSPLHF. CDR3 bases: TGCGCCAGCAGCCCGAGGACAGGGATAAGATCACCCCTCCACTTT.